The clone carrying this T cell receptor beta chain was seen just once. Antigen unknown. Sequencing used immunoSEQ multiplex PCR; TCRdb keeps in-frame clones, though not all of them. The sample shows around 300,000 clones, about 88% of them seen only once. The data originate from a study of Ad26.COV2.S vaccination and SARS-CoV-2 variants. As for the study in general: Ad26.COV2.S shots went into the muscle once or twice, 56 days apart.

The study's findings and limits: Vaccine recipients surpassed placebo recipients in spike-specific TCR breadth.

Treatment in this sample: some 20 received Ad26.COV2.S at low or high dose, single or two shots; about 5 received placebo; per-sample allocation not given. Specimens were obtained on day 63 following the first vaccine or placebo injection. Wuhan-strain spike was delivered by a replication-incompetent Ad26 vector. This CDR3 has 14 residues. The germline V and J ends were trimmed by 3 bases and 0 bases, with 6 bases remaining between them. Germline V gene lookup returns CDR1 MNHEY and CDR2 SMNVEV (reference sequence). This specimen was peripheral blood, taken in a trial of Ad26.COV2.S vaccine versus placebo. This sequence originates from a person between 18 and 60 years old who received the Ad26.COV2.S COVID-19 vaccine or a placebo. This sequence joins TRBV27 and TRBJ1-5; D gene ambiguous. This CDR3 reads CASSLGLSNQPQHF. The CDR3 nucleotides read TGTGCCAGCAGTTTGGGCCTTAGCAATCAGCCCCAGCATTTT.